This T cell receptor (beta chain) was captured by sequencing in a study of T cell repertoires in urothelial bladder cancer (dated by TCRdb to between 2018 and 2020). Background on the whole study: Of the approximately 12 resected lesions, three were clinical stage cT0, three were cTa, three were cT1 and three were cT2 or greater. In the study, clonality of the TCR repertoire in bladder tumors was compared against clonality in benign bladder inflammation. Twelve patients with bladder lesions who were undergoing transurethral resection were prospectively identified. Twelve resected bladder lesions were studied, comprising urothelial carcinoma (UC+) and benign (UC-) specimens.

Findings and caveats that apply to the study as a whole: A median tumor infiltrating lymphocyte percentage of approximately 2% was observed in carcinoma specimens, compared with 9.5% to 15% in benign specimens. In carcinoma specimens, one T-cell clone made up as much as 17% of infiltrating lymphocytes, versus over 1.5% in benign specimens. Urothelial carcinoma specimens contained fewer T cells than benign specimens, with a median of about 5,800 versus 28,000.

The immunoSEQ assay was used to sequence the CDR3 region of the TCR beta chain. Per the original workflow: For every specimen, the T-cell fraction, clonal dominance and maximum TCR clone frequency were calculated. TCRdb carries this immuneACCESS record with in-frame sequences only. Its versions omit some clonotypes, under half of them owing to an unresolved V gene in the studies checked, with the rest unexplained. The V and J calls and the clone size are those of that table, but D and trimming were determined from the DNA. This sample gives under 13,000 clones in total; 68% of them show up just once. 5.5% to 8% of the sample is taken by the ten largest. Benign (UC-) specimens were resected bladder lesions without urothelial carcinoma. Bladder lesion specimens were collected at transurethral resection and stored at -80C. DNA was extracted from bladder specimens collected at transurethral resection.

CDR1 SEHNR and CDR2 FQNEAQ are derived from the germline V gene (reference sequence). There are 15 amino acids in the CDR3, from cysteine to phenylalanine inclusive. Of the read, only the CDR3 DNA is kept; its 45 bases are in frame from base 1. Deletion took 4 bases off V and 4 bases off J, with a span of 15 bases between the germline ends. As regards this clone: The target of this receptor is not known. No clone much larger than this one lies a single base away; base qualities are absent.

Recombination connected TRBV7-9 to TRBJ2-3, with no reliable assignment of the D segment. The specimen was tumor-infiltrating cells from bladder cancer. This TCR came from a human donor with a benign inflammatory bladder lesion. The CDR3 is CASSSGPSRADTQYF. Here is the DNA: TGTGCCAGCAGCTCAGGTCCTTCAAGGGCAGATACGCAGTATTTT.